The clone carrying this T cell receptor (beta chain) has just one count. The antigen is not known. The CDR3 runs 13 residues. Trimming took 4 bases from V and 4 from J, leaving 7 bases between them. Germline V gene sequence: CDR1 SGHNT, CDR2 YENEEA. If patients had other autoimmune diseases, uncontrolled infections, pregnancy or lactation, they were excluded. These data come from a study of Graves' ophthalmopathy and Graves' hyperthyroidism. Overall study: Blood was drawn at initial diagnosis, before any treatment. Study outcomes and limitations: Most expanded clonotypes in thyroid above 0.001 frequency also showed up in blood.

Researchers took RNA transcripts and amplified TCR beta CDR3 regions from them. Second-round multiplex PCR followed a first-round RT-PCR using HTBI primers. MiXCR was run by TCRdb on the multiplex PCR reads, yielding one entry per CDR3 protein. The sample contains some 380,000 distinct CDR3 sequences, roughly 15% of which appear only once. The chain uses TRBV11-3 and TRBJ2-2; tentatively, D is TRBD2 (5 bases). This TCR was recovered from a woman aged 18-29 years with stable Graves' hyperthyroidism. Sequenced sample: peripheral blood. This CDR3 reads CASSWTSTGELFF. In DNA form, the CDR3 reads TGTGCCAGCAGCTGGACTTCCACCGGGGAGCTGTTTTTT. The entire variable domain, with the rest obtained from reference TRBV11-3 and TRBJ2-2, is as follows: EAGVVQSPRYKIIEKKQPVAFWCNPISGHNTLYWYLQNLGQGPELLIRYENEEAVDDSQLPKDRFSAERLKGVDSTLKIQPAELGDSAVYLCASSWTSTGELFFGEGSRLTVL.